Here is one T cell receptor (beta chain) with its context. The data belong to a study of blood T cell repertoires in COVID-19. As for the study in general: Acute and convalescent COVID-19 specimens originated in the United States, Italy and Spain. PBMCs, B-cell-depleted T cells, or T cells were the source of the cDNA or gDNA that made up the material.

Unmatched junction bases numbered 8, after V lost 6 bases and J lost 2 bases. Germline CDR1 and CDR2: KGHSH and LQKENI. The CDR3 consists of 16 residues. How the authors handled the data: Estimation of nucleated cell counts relied on the amplification of reference gene primers. Here immunoSEQ multiplex PCR was the method, and the copy in TCRdb shows in-frame clones only, minus some. V, J and clone size were drawn from that table, and D and trimming were deduced from the DNA. There are 150,000 to 200,000 clones in the sample; about three quarters occur only once, and roughly 8.7% lies in the top ten. The clonotype was recovered from a woman in her 50s with active or convalescent COVID-19. Sequences were obtained from peripheral blood. The chain has TRBV18 and TRBJ1-5; 9 bases fit TRBD1. CDR3 in amino acids: CASSGTGGVGNQPQHF. CDR3 nucleotide sequence: TGTGCCAGCTCGGGTACAGGGGGCGTGGGCAATCAGCCCCAGCATTTT. The entire variable domain, with the rest obtained from reference TRBV18 and TRBJ1-5, is as follows: NAGVMQNPRHLVRRRGQEARLRCSPMKGHSHVYWYRQLPEEGLKFMVYLQKENIIDESGMPKERFSAEFPKEGPSILRIQQVVRGDSAAYFCASSGTGGVGNQPQHFGDGTRLSIL.